This T cell receptor (beta chain) derives from a study of CD8 T cells in Susac syndrome. Trimming cost V 6 bases and J 1 base, with 10 bases left between them. Germline assignment: CDR1 LGHDT and CDR2 YNNKEL (reference sequence). The CDR3 totals 14 residues. RNA, at about 0.5 to 1 ug, was reverse transcribed with random hexamers. TCRdb used MiXCR to reprocess the immunoSEQ multiplex PCR reads, holding one entry per CDR3 protein. The sample carries some 130,000 distinct CDR3 sequences, around 75% recorded once. Sequenced: CD8+ T cells from PBMCs. This chain uses TRBV3-1 with TRBJ1-5, with D perhaps TRBD1 (5 bases). The receptor comes from a human donor with multiple sclerosis. The CDR3 DNA follows: TGTGCCAGCAGTTACCAGGGAAGCAATCAGCCCCAGCATTTT. Protein sequence: CASSYQGSNQPQHF.